A selection of T cell receptor beta chains follows, all from one sample in a study of OX40 agonist ivuxolimab in advanced cancers. Method: immunoSEQ multiplex PCR; TCRdb's copy keeps in-frame clones and lacks some. The sample includes approximately 130,000 clones, approximately 90% of them seen just once. This sample comprised CD4+ or CD8+ T cells sorted from blood, obtained in a trial of the OX40 agonist ivuxolimab. The receptors were sampled from an adult with an advanced solid tumor such as melanoma, head and neck, liver or kidney cancer. The conserved cysteine and the conserved F or W are not part of the CDR3 here.

v_call: TRBV28
cdr3_aa: ASSTRTGNYGYT

v_call: TRBV5-8
cdr3_aa: ASTRGGANQPQH

v_call: TRBV6-5
cdr3_aa: ASSGPRRTGELF

v_call: TRBV28
cdr3_aa: ATRDREQY

v_call: TRBV2
cdr3_aa: ASSPRGIEKLF

v_call: TRBV14
cdr3_aa: ASSLRDRDNQPQH

v_call: TRBV9
cdr3_aa: ASSAGSNQPQH

v_call: TRBV28
cdr3_aa: ASRKSGSSYNEQF

v_call: TRBV15
cdr3_aa: ATSREAGELF

v_call: TRBV2
cdr3_aa: ASSEARLAEYEQY

v_call: TRBV23-1
cdr3_aa: ASNPIHEQNQH

v_call: TRBV4-1
cdr3_aa: ASSAWTENSNQPQH

v_call: TRBV6-5
cdr3_aa: ASRPPRTGHYGYT

v_call: TRBV9
cdr3_aa: ASSPSPGTGAYGYT

v_call: TRBV18
cdr3_aa: ASSPFQGSGNTIY

v_call: TRBV18
cdr3_aa: ASSPDQTGATTGELF

v_call: TRBV6-5
cdr3_aa: ASSYSGLNYGYT

v_call: TRBV7-9
cdr3_aa: ASSPGRSLHYEQY

v_call: TRBV11-3
cdr3_aa: ASSLGGTGESLF

v_call: TRBV19
cdr3_aa: ASSIIRSNYGYT

v_call: TRBV4-2
cdr3_aa: ASTDIGVNTEAF

v_call: TRBV7-9
cdr3_aa: ASSFIGAGAKY

v_call: TRBV27
cdr3_aa: ASSFGYEQY

v_call: TRBV7-2
cdr3_aa: ASSLEPAGMGENIQY

v_call: TRBV10-3
cdr3_aa: AISGYLDEQF

v_call: TRBV9
cdr3_aa: ASSGRQGVTGANVLT

v_call: TRBV7-2
cdr3_aa: ASSLGLATDTQY

v_call: TRBV2
cdr3_aa: ASSEGAGTEAF

v_call: TRBV15
cdr3_aa: ATTLSGDSYEQY

v_call: TRBV11-2
cdr3_aa: ASSLDGRNQPQH

v_call: TRBV27
cdr3_aa: ASSFRKDRGTYEQY